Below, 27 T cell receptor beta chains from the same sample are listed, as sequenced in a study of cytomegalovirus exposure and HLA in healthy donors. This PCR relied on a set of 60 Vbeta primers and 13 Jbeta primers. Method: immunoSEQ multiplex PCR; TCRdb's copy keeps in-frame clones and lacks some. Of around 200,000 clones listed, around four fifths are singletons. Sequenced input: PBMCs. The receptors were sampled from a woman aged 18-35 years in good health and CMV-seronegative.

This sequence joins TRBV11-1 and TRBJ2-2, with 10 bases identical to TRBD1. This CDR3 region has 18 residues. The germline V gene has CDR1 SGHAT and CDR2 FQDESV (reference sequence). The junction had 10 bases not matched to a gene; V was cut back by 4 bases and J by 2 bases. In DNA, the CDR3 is TGTGCCAGCAGCTCCCCTCGAAGGACAGGGGGAAACACCGGGGAGCTGTTTTTT. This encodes CASSSPRRTGGNTGELFF.

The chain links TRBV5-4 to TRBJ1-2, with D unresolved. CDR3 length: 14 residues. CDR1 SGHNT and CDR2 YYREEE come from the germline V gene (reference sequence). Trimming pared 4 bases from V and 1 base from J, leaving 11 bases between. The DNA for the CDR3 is TGTGCCAGCAGCCGCGGCCAGCTTAACTATGGCTACACCTTC. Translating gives CASSRGQLNYGYTF.

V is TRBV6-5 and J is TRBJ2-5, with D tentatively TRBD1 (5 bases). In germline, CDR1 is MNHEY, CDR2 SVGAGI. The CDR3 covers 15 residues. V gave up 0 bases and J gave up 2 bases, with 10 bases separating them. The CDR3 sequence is CASSYSPTEQETQYF. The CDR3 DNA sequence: TGTGCCAGCAGTTACTCGCCGACAGAACAAGAGACCCAGTACTTC.

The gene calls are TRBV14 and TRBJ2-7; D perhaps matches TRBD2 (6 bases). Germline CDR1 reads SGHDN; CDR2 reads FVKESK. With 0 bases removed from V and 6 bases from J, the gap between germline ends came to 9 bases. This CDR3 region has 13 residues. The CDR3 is CASSQDLASEQYF. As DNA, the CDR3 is TGTGCCAGCAGCCAAGATCTAGCGAGCGAGCAGTACTTC.

The CDR3 here is CASRERDLAKNIQYF. CDR3 nucleotide sequence: TGTGCCAGCCGGGAGCGGGATCTAGCCAAAAACATTCAGTACTTC. This chain connects TRBV6-5 to TRBJ2-4; 7 bases are shared with TRBD2. The CDR3 has 15 amino acids. CDR1 and CDR2 (germline): MNHEY, SVGAGI. V shed 8 bases, J shed 0 bases, and the junction held 7 bases outside the gene matches.

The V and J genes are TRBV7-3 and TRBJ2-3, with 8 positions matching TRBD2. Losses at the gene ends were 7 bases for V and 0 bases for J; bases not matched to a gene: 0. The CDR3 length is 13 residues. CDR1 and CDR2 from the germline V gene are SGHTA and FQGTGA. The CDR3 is CASTSGSTDTQYF. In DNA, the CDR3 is TGTGCCAGCACTAGCGGGAGCACAGATACGCAGTATTTT.

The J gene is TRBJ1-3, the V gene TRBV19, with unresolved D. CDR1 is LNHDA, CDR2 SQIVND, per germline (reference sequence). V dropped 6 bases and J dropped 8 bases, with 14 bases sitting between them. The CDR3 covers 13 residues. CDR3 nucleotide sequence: TGTGCCAGTAGCGATGCGCTCGGGGACACCATATATTTT. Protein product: CASSDALGDTIYF.

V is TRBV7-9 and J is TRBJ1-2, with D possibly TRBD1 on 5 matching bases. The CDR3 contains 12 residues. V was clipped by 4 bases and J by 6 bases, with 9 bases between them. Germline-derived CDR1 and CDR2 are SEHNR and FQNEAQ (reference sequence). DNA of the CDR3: TGTGCCAGCAGCTACGAGACAGATGGCTACACCTTC. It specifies CASSYETDGYTF.

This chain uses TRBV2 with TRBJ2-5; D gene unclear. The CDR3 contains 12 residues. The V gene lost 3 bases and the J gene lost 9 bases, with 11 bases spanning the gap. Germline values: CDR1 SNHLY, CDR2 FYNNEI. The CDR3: CASSDSPIAQYF. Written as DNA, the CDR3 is TGTGCCAGCAGTGATTCACCCATAGCCCAGTACTTC.

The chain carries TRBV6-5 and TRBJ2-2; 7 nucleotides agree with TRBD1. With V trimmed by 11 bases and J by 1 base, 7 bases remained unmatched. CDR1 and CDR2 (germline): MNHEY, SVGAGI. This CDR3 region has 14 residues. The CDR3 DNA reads TGTGCCGCATCGACAGGGATGAACACCGGGGAGCTGTTTTTT. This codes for CAASTGMNTGELFF.

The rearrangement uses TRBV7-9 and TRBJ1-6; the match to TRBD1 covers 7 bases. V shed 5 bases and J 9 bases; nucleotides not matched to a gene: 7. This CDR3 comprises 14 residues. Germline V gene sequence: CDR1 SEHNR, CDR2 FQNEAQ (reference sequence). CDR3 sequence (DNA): TGTGCCAGCAGCCCGGGACAGATCAGTTCACCCCTCCACTTT. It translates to CASSPGQISSPLHF.

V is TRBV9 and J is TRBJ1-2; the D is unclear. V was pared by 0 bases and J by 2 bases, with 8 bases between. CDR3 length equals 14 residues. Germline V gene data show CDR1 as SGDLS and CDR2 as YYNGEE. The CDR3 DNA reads TGTGCCAGCAGCGTAGAACCAGAAAACTATGGCTACACCTTC. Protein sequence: CASSVEPENYGYTF.

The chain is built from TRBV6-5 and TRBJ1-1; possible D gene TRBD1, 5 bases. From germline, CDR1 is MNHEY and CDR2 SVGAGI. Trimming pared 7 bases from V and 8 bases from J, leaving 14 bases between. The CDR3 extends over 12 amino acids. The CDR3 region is CASIGHRPEAFF. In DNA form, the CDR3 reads TGTGCCAGCATTGGACACCGTCCAGAAGCTTTCTTT.

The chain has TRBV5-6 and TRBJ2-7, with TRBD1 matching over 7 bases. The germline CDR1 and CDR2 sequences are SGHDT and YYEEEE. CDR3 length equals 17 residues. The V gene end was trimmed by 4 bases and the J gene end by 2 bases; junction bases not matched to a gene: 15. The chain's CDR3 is CASSPKYWQGDPYEQYF. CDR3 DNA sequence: TGTGCCAGCAGCCCCAAGTATTGGCAGGGGGACCCCTACGAGCAGTACTTC.

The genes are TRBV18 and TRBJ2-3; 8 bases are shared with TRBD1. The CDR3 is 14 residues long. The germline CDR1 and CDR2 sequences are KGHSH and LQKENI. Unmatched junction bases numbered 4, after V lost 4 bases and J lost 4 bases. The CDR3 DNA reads TGTGCCAGCTCACTTGCGACAGGGGCAGATACGCAGTATTTT. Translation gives CASSLATGADTQYF.

DNA of the CDR3: TGTGCCAGCAGTTACGGGACAGGGTTCTACGAGCAGTACTTC. Amino acid sequence: CASSYGTGFYEQYF. V usage is TRBV6-6 and J usage is TRBJ2-7, with TRBD1 matching over 9 bases. Germline V gene data show CDR1 as MNHNY and CDR2 as SVGAGI (reference sequence). The CDR3 totals 14 residues. Losses at the gene ends were 2 bases for V and 3 bases for J; bases not matched to a gene: 2.

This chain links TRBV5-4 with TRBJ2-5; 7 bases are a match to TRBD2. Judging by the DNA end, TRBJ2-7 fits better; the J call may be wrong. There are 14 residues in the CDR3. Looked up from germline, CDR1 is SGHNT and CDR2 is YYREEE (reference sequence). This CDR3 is CASSFRDYPYEQYF. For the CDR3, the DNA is TGTGCCAGCAGCTTCAGGGACTACCCCTACGAGCAGTACTTC.

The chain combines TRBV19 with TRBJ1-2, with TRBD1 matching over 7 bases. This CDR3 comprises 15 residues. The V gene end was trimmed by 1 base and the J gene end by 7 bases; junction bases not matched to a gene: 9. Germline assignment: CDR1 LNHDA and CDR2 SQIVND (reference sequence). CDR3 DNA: TGTGCCAGTAGTATAGTAAACAGGGGTGGTTCTGGCTACACCTTC. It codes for CASSIVNRGGSGYTF.

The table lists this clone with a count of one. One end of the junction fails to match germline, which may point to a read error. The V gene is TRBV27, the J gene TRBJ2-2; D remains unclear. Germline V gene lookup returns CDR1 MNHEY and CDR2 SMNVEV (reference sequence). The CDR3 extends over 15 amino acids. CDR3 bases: TGTGCCAGCAGTGTATCCCTCGGGTGGACCGGGGAGCTGTTTTTT. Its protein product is CASSVSLGWTGELFF.

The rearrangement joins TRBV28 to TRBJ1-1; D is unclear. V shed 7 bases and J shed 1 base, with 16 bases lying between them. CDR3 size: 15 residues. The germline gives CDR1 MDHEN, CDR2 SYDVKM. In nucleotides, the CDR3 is TGTGCCAGCACCTCCTTCTTACACGCGAACACTGAAGCTTTCTTT. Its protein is CASTSFLHANTEAFF. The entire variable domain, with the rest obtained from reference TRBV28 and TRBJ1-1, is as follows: DVKVTQSSRYLVKRTGEKVFLECVQDMDHENMFWYRQDPGLGLRLIYFSYDVKMKEKGDIPEGYSVSREKKERFSLILESASTNQTSMYLCASTSFLHANTEAFFGQGTRLTVV.

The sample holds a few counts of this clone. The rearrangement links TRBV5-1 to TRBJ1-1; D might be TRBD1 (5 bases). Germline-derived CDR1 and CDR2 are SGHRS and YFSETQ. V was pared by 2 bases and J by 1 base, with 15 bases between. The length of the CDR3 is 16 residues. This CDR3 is CASSFSVGGPNTEAFF. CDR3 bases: TGCGCCAGCAGCTTTAGTGTGGGGGGACCGAACACTGAAGCTTTCTTT.

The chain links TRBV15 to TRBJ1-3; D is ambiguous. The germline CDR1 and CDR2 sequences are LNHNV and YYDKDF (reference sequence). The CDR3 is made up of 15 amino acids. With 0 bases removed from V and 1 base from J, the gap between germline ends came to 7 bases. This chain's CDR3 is CATSREVASGNTIYF. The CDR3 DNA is TGTGCCACCAGCAGAGAAGTGGCTTCTGGAAACACCATATATTTT.

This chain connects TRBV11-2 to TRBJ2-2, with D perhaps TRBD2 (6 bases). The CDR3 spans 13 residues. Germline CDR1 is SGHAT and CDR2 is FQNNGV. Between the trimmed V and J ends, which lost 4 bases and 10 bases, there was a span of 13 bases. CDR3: CASSSLALEELFF. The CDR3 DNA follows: TGTGCCAGCAGCTCACTAGCTCTTGAGGAGCTGTTTTTT.

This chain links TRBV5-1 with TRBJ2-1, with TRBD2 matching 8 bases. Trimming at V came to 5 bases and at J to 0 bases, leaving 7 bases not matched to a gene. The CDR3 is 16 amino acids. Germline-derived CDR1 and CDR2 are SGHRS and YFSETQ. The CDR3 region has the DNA TGCGCCAGCAGTCTAACTAGCGGAGGCTCCTACAATGAGCAGTTCTTC. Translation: CASSLTSGGSYNEQFF.

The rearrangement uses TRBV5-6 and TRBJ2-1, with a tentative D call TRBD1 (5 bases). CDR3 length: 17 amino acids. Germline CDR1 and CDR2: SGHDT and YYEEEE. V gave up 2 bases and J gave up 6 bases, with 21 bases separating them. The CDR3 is CASSFSTLFQGTNEQFF. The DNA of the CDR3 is TGTGCCAGCAGCTTTTCCACACTCTTTCAGGGAACCAATGAGCAGTTCTTC. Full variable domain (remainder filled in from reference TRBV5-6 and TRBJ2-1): DAGVTQSPTHLIKTRGQQVTLRCSPKSGHDTVSWYQQALGQGPQFIFQYYEEEERQRGNFPDRFSGHQFPNYSSELNVNALLLGDSALYLCASSFSTLFQGTNEQFFGPGTRLTVL.

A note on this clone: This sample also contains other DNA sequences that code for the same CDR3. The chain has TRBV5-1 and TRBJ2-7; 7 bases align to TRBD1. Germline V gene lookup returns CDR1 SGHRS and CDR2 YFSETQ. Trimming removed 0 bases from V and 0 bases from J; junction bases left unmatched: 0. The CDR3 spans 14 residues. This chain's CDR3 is CASSLGDSSYEQYF. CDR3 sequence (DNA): TGCGCCAGCAGCTTGGGGGACAGCTCCTACGAGCAGTACTTC.

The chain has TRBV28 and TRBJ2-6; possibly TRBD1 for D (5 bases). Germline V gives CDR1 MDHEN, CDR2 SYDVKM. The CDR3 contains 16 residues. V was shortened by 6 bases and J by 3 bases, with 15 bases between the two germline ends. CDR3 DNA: TGTGCCAGCAGCTTAGATGCAGGGTATGGGGCCAACGTCCTGACTTTC. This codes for CASSLDAGYGANVLTF.